The entry below describes one T cell receptor beta chain. This clone came up once. What antigen it recognizes has not been identified. No base quality information exists; no much larger clone differs at one position. In total, fewer than 750 healthy bone marrow donors made up the cohort. At the time of sampling, every cohort member was nominally healthy, though immune exposures that went unrecorded were likely present. The donor was CMV seropositive and belonged to the group of 250 to 300 seropositive cohort members. A peripheral blood sample was provided by each donor, and peripheral blood mononuclear cells were used for TCR beta sequencing. The Qiagen DNeasy Blood Extraction Kit was used to extract genomic DNA from the blood cell samples. The data originate from a study of cytomegalovirus exposure and HLA in healthy donors (dated by TCRdb to about 2017). With respect to the entire study: According to an earlier analysis of several hundred of the donors, some 180 million T cells yielded some 110 million unique TCR beta sequences and around 300 Gb of sequence data. In an earlier analysis of roughly 580 of the donors, high-throughput TCR beta sequencing was used to judge whether each TCR beta V gene segment behaved as functional or pseudogenic. Along with the roughly 610-subject first cohort, a separate validation cohort of 120 different subjects was used. The T cell repertoires of roughly 660 subjects were profiled by immunosequencing and related to cytomegalovirus serostatus. Among the approximately 420 genotyped donors, approximately 81% belonged to the genetic ancestry cluster associated with self-reported Caucasian donors. Donor age, sex, ethnicity and CMV serostatus were collected together with the repertoire data. A later genetic analysis took genome-wide SNP genotypes for about three fifths of the roughly 700 donors and used that subset as a discovery cohort. Several DR-DQ haplotypes were handled as single units for association and clustering, since linkage in the cohort was strong. To study patterns of TCR occurrence, a later analysis re-analyzed previously published TCR beta repertoires from several hundred donors and added high-resolution HLA genotyping. Among about 400 genotyped donors of the cohort, an average of roughly 230,000 unique TCR beta nucleotide sequences was sequenced per donor, of which about 18% were non-productive. HLA typing covered class I and class II loci at four-digit resolution. In the later analysis, no new phenotypic data were used to find candidate immune exposures; instead, reliance was placed on TCR beta sequences and their occurrence across donors. To predict cytomegalovirus infection status, the study brought together high-throughput TCR immunosequencing, statistical association of individual TCRs with disease status, and machine learning. Every repertoire in the discovery cohort had been generated on one and the same sequencing platform. The number of typed donors differed by locus: 629-630 for A, B, C, DRB1 and DQB1; some 500 for DQA1; some 590 for DPA1; and 450 to 480 for DPB1. An early release that covered 640 HLA-typed donors contained 250 to 350 gigabases of sequencing data and about 93 million unique TCR sequences. The study was designed to test whether signatures of past pathogen exposure could be identified by cataloging public T cell receptors.

Libraries were made using the immunoSEQ multiplex PCR assay. For the multiplex PCR, a mixture combining 60 forward primers for TCR Vbeta segments and 13 reverse primers for TCR Jbeta segments was used. The CDR3 region of rearranged TCR beta genes was amplified from genomic DNA with a multiplex PCR assay. The Illumina HiSeq System was used to sequence the amplified TCR beta libraries as 87-base-pair reads. For the original study's pipeline: A later analysis counted some 80 million unique TCR beta chains across the 550 to 800 repertoires, and roughly 10 million of these chains were shared by at least two donors. Raw reads were error-corrected and collapsed into unique sequences by a nearest-neighbor algorithm in which closely related sequences were merged to remove PCR and sequencing errors. V, D and J gene segments were assigned by aligning CDR3 sequences to IMGT reference sequences. For a sequence to be retained, a match of at least six nucleotides was required to both a V gene segment and a J gene segment. Rearrangements were called productive when the CDR3 lacked stop codons and stayed in frame with V and J; all others were non-productive. Following IMGT convention, CDR3 was defined as the stretch from the second conserved V-encoded cysteine to the conserved J-encoded phenylalanine. The earlier analysis of some 600 of the donors excluded sequences that lacked an unambiguous match to a single V gene segment. An earlier analysis of a few hundred of the donors called V segments functional above 56.7% productive rearrangements and segregating when the between-donor standard deviation exceeded 5%. To diagnose cytomegalovirus status from the catalog of TCR beta chain sequences, a statistical classification framework was built. A later analysis assigned V and J genes by comparing TCR nucleotide sequences with IMGT/GENE-DB human TR gene sequences. In a later analysis, CDR3 sequences and most-parsimonious VDJ recombination scenarios were assigned using the TCRdist pipeline. A later analysis defined each TCR beta chain by its CDR3 amino acid sequence plus V-gene family, and excluded reads lacking a unique V-gene family. A later analysis removed nearly 600 highly shared, low-generation-probability nucleotide sequences to deal with suspected cross-contamination and a sequencing artifact. In a later analysis, a clonal expansion index for each public chain was calculated from normalized within-repertoire ranks of inferred template counts. In a later analysis, generation probabilities were computed using a VDJ recombination model fitted to out-of-frame rearrangements, and the results were checked against IGoR. In a later analysis, hypergeometric tests were used to score TCR-TCR, TCR-HLA and TCR-CMV co-occurrence, with a repertoire-size bias correction applied to TCR pairs. A later analysis estimated false discovery rates by permuting HLA or CMV assignments 20 times. A later analysis grouped co-occurring TCRs with DBSCAN, adding TCRdist sequence similarity when clustering within HLA-allele-positive subsets. Repertoires with fewer than 30,000 or more than 120,000 public chains were left out of co-occurrence clustering, as were about five repertoires with anomalous nucleotide sharing. TCRdb holds this immuneACCESS table with in-frame rearrangements only. Some clones are missing; in checked studies, unresolved V genes explain under half, and the rest has no known cause. V, J and clone size are those of that table, while D and trimming were read from the DNA. For this sample the table gives about 63,000 clones, of which about 75% were detected only once. Together, the top ten hold 20% to 25% of the sample.

Points the paper makes about the study in general: In this cohort, only TCR beta chains were sequenced, and detectable features were limited by the absence of alpha or paired-chain data. In a later analysis, TCR association rates were found to vary across HLA loci, with the most associated TCRs seen for DRB1 alleles and the fewest for HLA-C alleles. In the study, 150 to 200 TCR beta chains were listed as associated with cytomegalovirus. In a later analysis, several top co-occurrence clusters were reported to appear linked to parvovirus B19, influenza, CMV and Epstein-Barr virus. In a later analysis, most CMV-associated TCR beta chains were found to appear HLA-restricted, with HLA associations seemingly driven largely by CMV exposure. Some 15 rarely observed V segments, including chromosome 9 orphons, were excluded from the earlier analysis of 550 to 700 of the donors because counts were too low. While some public TCRs were present in many individuals, most TCR sequences turned up only very rarely across donors. Linkage disequilibrium might explain the correlated functional status among segregating V segments, but an unknown experimental factor could not be ruled out. In a later analysis, HLA-associated TCR beta chains showed more clonal expansion and lower generation probabilities than non-associated chains that were equally common. Strong co-occurrence of HLA alleles, especially DR and DQ, made assigning TCR associations to individual alleles difficult. Immune exposure information for the cohort was limited to CMV serostatus. HLA typing was unavailable for some donors at each locus, so association tests used only the typed subset. In both the original and validation cohorts, the classifier was reported to diagnose cytomegalovirus status with high specificity and sensitivity. A few of the identified cytomegalovirus-associated TCR beta chains were confirmed in vitro to be specific for cytomegalovirus antigens. Compared with the roughly 710-donor mean, donors in an Asian-associated ancestry cluster had fewer N-insertions in productive TCRs, according to a later genetic analysis. A later analysis associated 15,000 to 20,000 TCR beta sequences with specific HLA alleles at a false discovery rate of 0.05. According to the authors, the approach could potentially be generalized to other disease states and immunological phenotypes. In an earlier analysis of some 550 of the donors, most TCR beta V segments were observed in productive rearrangements about 87% or about 30% of the time, broadly matching IMGT annotations. A later genetic analysis associated a missense DCLRE1C variant with V-gene and J-gene trimming of TCR beta chains, and an independent cohort replicated the association. A cluster of highly shared sequence variants was judged likely to represent a technical artifact of the sequencing pipeline. Roughly uniform sequencing depth across donors was assumed in presence/absence analyses, although this assumption may not hold. A further reported finding was that TCR beta sequences accurately predicted the HLA-A and HLA-B alleles for most subjects in the first cohort.

Sequencing used PBMCs. This sequence originates from a woman aged 40 to 50 in good health and CMV-seropositive.

The DNA is TGTGCCAGTAGATCGAACAGGGTCTATGGCTACACCTTC. It translates as CASRSNRVYGYTF. The sequence joins TRBV19 to TRBJ1-2, with TRBD1 tentatively as D gene (6 bases match). CDR1 is given as LNHDA and CDR2 as SQIVND, both from the germline V gene (reference sequence). The V and J ends are trimmed by 6 bases and 4 bases, leaving 12 bases between them. The CDR3 numbers 13 residues from cysteine through phenylalanine. The read is trimmed to its CDR3 DNA, 39 bases read in frame from base 1.